These 5 T cell receptor beta chains were all obtained from the same sample, sequenced in a study of T cell responses to AZD1222 COVID-19 vaccine. TCRdb's copy holds only in-frame clones and misses some; the assay was immunoSEQ multiplex PCR. The sample carries approximately 73,000 clones, about 82% recorded once. The specimen comprised peripheral blood, sampled on day 0 of AZD1222 vaccination. All receptors derive from an adult in good health.

The chain combines TRBV3-1 (or the pseudogene TRBV3-2) with TRBJ1-2; no clear D. In germline, CDR1 is LGHDT, CDR2 YNNKEL (reference sequence). V was shortened by 3 bases and J by 8 bases, with 16 bases between the two germline ends. The CDR3 has 14 amino acids. The CDR3 DNA sequence: TGTGCCAGCAGCCAGGCGGACTTAAACGGGGGCTACACCTTC. Protein product: CASSQADLNGGYTF.

This chain uses TRBV6-5 with TRBJ2-7, with unresolved D. Trimming cost V 7 bases and J 0 bases, with 16 bases left between them. The CDR3 loop spans 15 amino acids. Germline lookup yields CDR1 MNHEY and CDR2 SVGAGI. This CDR3 reads CASKLGWESSYEQYF. CDR3 DNA: TGTGCCAGCAAGTTGGGTTGGGAATCCTCCTACGAGCAGTACTTC.

In its sample, this clone was seen once. This chain uses TRBV4-3 with TRBJ2-1; the match to TRBD2 covers 9 bases. V was clipped by 0 bases and J by 3 bases; unmatched bases: 6. CDR3 length equals 17 residues. Per germline, CDR1 LGHNA and CDR2 YSLEER. As DNA, the CDR3 is TGCGCCAGCAGCCAAGATTGGAGTAGCGGGGGCTACAATGAGCAGTTCTTC. Translation gives CASSQDWSSGGYNEQFF.

This clone was seen a few times. The J gene is TRBJ2-3, the V gene TRBV7-8, with D maybe TRBD1 (6 bases). This CDR3 is built from 14 residues. Trimming removed 5 bases from V and 4 bases from J, with 13 bases in between. CDR1 SGHVS and CDR2 FQNEAQ come from the germline V gene. The CDR3 protein is CASSLRTEPDTQYF. DNA for the CDR3: TGTGCCAGCAGCCTTCGGACAGAACCAGATACGCAGTATTTT.

This chain joins TRBV20-1 and TRBJ2-5, with D perhaps given as TRBD1 or TRBD2 (7 bases each). With 3 bases removed from V and 0 bases from J, the gap between germline ends came to 17 bases. Germline CDR1 reads DFQATT; CDR2 reads SNEGSKA (reference sequence). This CDR3 is 16 amino acids long. CDR3 bases: TGCAGTGCTAGTGGGGAGGGGGCCTATTACCAAGAGACCCAGTACTTC. Translation gives CSASGEGAYYQETQYF.